The rows below give T cell receptor beta chains drawn from one sample of a study of cytomegalovirus exposure and HLA in healthy donors. Some clones are missing from TCRdb's copy, which holds only in-frame ones; the method was immunoSEQ multiplex PCR. The sample carries about 64,000 clones, under 85% recorded once. Sequenced material: PBMCs. The receptor set was obtained from a male donor in good health and CMV-seropositive. Both conserved end residues are part of each CDR3. A D gene is named only where the DNA matches it firmly. Rows may omit the clone size; those that give it use once, few, many or a size class.

CDR3 length,clone size,D gene,J gene,V gene,CDR3 protein,CDR3 DNA
15,-,-,TRBJ2-7,TRBV15,CATSRDQQGIYEQYF,TGTGCCACCAGCAGAGATCAGCAGGGTATCTACGAGCAGTACTTC
14,-,TRBD1,TRBJ1-1,TRBV5-4,CASSSRDRNTEAFF,TGTGCCAGCAGCTCCCGGGACAGGAACACTGAAGCTTTCTTT
12,-,-,TRBJ1-1,TRBV5-1,CASSLEGLEAFF,TGCGCCAGCAGCTTGGAGGGGCTTGAAGCTTTCTTT
15,-,TRBD2,TRBJ2-5,TRBV7-9,CASSLSMRGMETQYF,TGTGCCAGCAGCTTAAGTATGCGGGGGATGGAGACCCAGTACTTC
13,-,-,TRBJ2-2,TRBV19,CASSILVSGELFF,TGTGCCAGTAGTATACTAGTATCCGGGGAGCTGTTTTTT
15,-,-,TRBJ2-1,TRBV4-3,CASSLRDSAYNEQFF,TGCGCCAGCAGCCTCCGGGACTCCGCCTACAATGAGCAGTTCTTC
14,-,TRBD1,TRBJ2-1,TRBV7-2,CASSLGTGYYEQFF,TGTGCCAGCAGCTTAGGGACAGGGTATTATGAGCAGTTCTTC
14,-,-,TRBJ1-1,TRBV11-2,CASSPPTANTEAFF,TGTGCCAGCAGCCCCCCGACAGCAAACACTGAAGCTTTCTTT
15,few,TRBD2,TRBJ2-3,TRBV5-4,CASRLDSGVTDTQYF,TGTGCCAGCAGGTTGGATAGCGGGGTCACAGATACGCAGTATTTT
16,-,-,TRBJ1-6,TRBV7-2,CASSLRGRGTNSPLHF,TGTGCCAGCAGCCTACGCGGGAGGGGGACCAATTCACCCCTCCACTTT
14,-,-,TRBJ2-7,TRBV11-2,CASSLVQAYYEQYF,TGTGCCAGCAGCTTAGTACAGGCTTACTACGAGCAGTACTTC
16,-,-,TRBJ2-6,TRBV19,CASQGLSSSGANVLTF,TGTGCCTCCCAGGGGCTGAGTTCCTCTGGGGCCAACGTCCTGACTTTC
18,-,TRBD1,TRBJ1-6,TRBV23-1,CASSQSPDDGTGNSPLHF,TGCGCCAGCAGTCAATCGCCGGATGACGGGACAGGGAATTCACCCCTCCACTTT
17,-,TRBD2,TRBJ2-5,TRBV5-6,CASSLGLAGGLRETQYF,TGTGCCAGCAGCTTGGGACTAGCGGGGGGGTTAAGGGAGACCCAGTACTTC
12,-,-,TRBJ1-5,TRBV2,CASSEANQPQHF,TGTGCCAGCAGTGAGGCTAATCAGCCCCAGCATTTT
12,-,TRBD1,TRBJ1-2,TRBV10-3,CAIRTGEGGYTF,TGTGCCATCAGGACAGGGGAGGGAGGCTACACCTTC
13,few,-,TRBJ1-1,TRBV4-1,CASSQYRASEAFF,TGCGCCAGCAGCCAGTACAGGGCTAGTGAAGCTTTCTTT
15,-,-,TRBJ1-2,TRBV6-5,CASSYERKANYGYTF,TGTGCCAGCAGTTACGAGCGGAAAGCTAACTATGGCTACACCTTC
15,-,-,TRBJ1-5,TRBV4-1,CASSPSRRGNQPQHF,TGCGCCAGCAGCCCATCCAGGAGGGGCAATCAGCCCCAGCATTTT
12,-,-,TRBJ1-2,TRBV28,CASSFSNYGYTF,TGTGCCAGCAGTTTCTCCAACTATGGCTACACCTTC
15,-,TRBD1,TRBJ2-7,TRBV9,CASSVEQGVTYEQYF,TGTGCCAGCAGCGTAGAACAGGGGGTTACCTACGAGCAGTACTTC
16,-,TRBD1,TRBJ2-3,TRBV9,CASSVSGTGVTDTQYF,TGTGCCAGCAGCGTTTCCGGGACAGGGGTGACAGATACGCAGTATTTT
15,once,TRBD2,TRBJ2-5,TRBV7-3,CASSLNLAGDETQYF,TGTGCCAGCAGCTTAAACCTAGCGGGGGACGAGACCCAGTACTTC
14,-,TRBD1,TRBJ2-7,TRBV19,CASTPGQASYEQYF,TGTGCCAGTACCCCTGGACAGGCCTCCTACGAGCAGTACTTC
15,few,-,TRBJ2-3,TRBV11-2,CASSLWGRREDTQYF,TGTGCCAGCAGCTTATGGGGTAGGCGGGAAGATACGCAGTATTTT
15,-,TRBD1,TRBJ1-5,TRBV2,CASRGTGGGNQPQHF,TGTGCCAGCAGGGGGACAGGGGGGGGCAATCAGCCCCAGCATTTT
15,-,TRBD1,TRBJ1-2,TRBV4-2,CASSQDRAGGYGYTF,TGTGCCAGCAGCCAAGATCGGGCAGGGGGGTATGGCTACACCTTC
18,-,TRBD2,TRBJ2-3,TRBV5-1,CASSLIPSASGDTDTQYF,TGCGCCAGCAGCTTGATCCCCTCGGCTAGCGGGGACACAGATACGCAGTATTTT
15,once,-,TRBJ2-1,TRBV10-3,CAISESSIGASDKFF,TGTGCCATCAGTGAGTCTTCAATTGGAGCTTCGGACAAGTTCTTC
17,few,TRBD1,TRBJ1-2,TRBV2,CASSEASYRGGDYGYTF,TGTGCCAGCAGTGAAGCGTCATACAGGGGAGGCGACTATGGCTACACCTTC
12,-,-,TRBJ1-2,TRBV6-5,CASSRGIGGYTF,TGTGCCAGCAGCCGGGGTATTGGAGGCTACACCTTC
15,-,TRBD1,TRBJ2-7,TRBV6-5,CASSQGTGDPYEQYF,TGTGCCAGCAGCCAAGGGACAGGGGACCCCTACGAGCAGTACTTC
13,-,TRBD1,TRBJ2-3,TRBV19,CASSYRGKDTQYF,TGTGCCAGTAGTTACAGGGGGAAAGATACGCAGTATTTT
15,once,TRBD1,TRBJ2-5,TRBV11-2,CASSLRTGARETQYF,TGTGCCAGCAGCCTGCGGACAGGGGCGAGGGAGACCCAGTACTTC
14,few,TRBD1,TRBJ1-4,TRBV4-2,CASSYGQGNEKLFF,TGTGCCAGCAGCTACGGACAGGGTAATGAAAAACTGTTTTTT
17,-,-,TRBJ2-3,TRBV27,CASSFLNPGSPTDTQYF,TGTGCCAGCAGTTTCTTGAATCCGGGGTCCCCTACAGATACGCAGTATTTT
16,-,TRBD2,TRBJ2-5,TRBV7-2,CASSRRASGAQETQYF,TGTGCCAGCAGCCGCCGAGCTAGCGGGGCCCAAGAGACCCAGTACTTC
18,-,TRBD2,TRBJ2-3,TRBV2,CASSGRTSGAKEGDTQYF,TGTGCCAGCAGTGGTCGGACTAGCGGGGCCAAAGAAGGAGATACGCAGTATTTT
15,-,TRBD2,TRBJ2-7,TRBV7-2,CASSLLRTSDYEQYF,TGTGCCAGCAGCTTACTCAGGACTAGCGACTACGAGCAGTACTTC
15,few,TRBD2,TRBJ2-5,TRBV7-2,CASLGSGLAGETQYF,TGTGCCAGTCTAGGGTCCGGACTAGCGGGCGAGACCCAGTACTTC
13,-,-,TRBJ1-4,TRBV6-5,CASREGLGGKLFF,TGTGCCAGCAGGGAGGGGCTCGGGGGGAAACTGTTTTTT
16,-,TRBD1,TRBJ2-6,TRBV27,CASSLGTGAGANVLTF,TGTGCCAGCAGTCTCGGGACAGGGGCTGGGGCCAACGTCCTGACTTTC
15,-,-,TRBJ1-2,TRBV4-3,CASSQGTRINYGYTF,TGCGCCAGCAGCCAAGGTACAAGAATTAACTATGGCTACACCTTC
18,-,TRBD1,TRBJ1-3,TRBV4-3,CASSQDVRTGIAGNTIYF,TGCGCCAGCAGCCAAGATGTTAGGACAGGGATTGCTGGAAACACCATATATTTT
16,-,-,TRBJ2-3,TRBV27,CASSPYIARTTDTQYF,TGTGCCAGCAGTCCCTACATAGCGAGAACCACAGATACGCAGTATTTT
13,few,-,TRBJ1-5,TRBV30,CAWKKEFNQPQHF,TGTGCCTGGAAAAAGGAGTTCAATCAGCCCCAGCATTTT
15,-,TRBD1,TRBJ1-2,TRBV7-2,CASSPGVTGGYGYTF,TGTGCCAGCAGCCCAGGCGTGACAGGGGGTTATGGCTACACCTTC
16,-,TRBD1,TRBJ2-7,TRBV7-2,CASSPQGVDGGREQYF,TGTGCCAGCAGCCCACAGGGGGTGGATGGTGGTCGCGAGCAGTACTTC
17,-,-,TRBJ1-5,TRBV19,CASSKGQRGYGNQPQHF,TGTGCCAGTAGCAAGGGACAAAGGGGCTACGGCAATCAGCCCCAGCATTTT
14,-,-,TRBJ1-2,TRBV30,CAWSSWATNYGYTF,TGTGCCTGGAGTTCTTGGGCTACCAACTATGGCTACACCTTC
18,-,TRBD2,TRBJ2-1,TRBV9,CASSVAISGGASDNEQFF,TGTGCCAGCAGCGTAGCTATTAGCGGGGGGGCTAGCGACAATGAGCAGTTCTTC
16,-,TRBD1,TRBJ2-3,TRBV5-1,CASSWPQTGFTDTQYF,TGCGCCAGCAGCTGGCCTCAGACAGGGTTCACAGATACGCAGTATTTT
14,few,-,TRBJ1-1,TRBV4-1,CASSPRGGPTEAFF,TGCGCCAGCAGCCCGCGGGGAGGGCCCACTGAAGCTTTCTTT
14,-,TRBD1,TRBJ2-7,TRBV9,CASSVGQGADEQYF,TGTGCCAGCAGCGTAGGACAGGGGGCTGACGAGCAGTACTTC
15,few,TRBD1,TRBJ1-2,TRBV2,CASSAGTGANYGYTF,TGTGCCAGCAGTGCCGGGACAGGGGCCAACTATGGCTACACCTTC